These 17 T cell receptor beta chains were sequenced from one sample in a study of shared T cell receptors in the human thymus. The assay was immunoSEQ multiplex PCR, and TCRdb's table has in-frame clones only and misses some. The data hold roughly 660,000 clones, with around 89% observed a single time. Another study also made use of these data, one on human thymus T cells.

Sequencing used thymocytes. The receptors derive from a boy younger than two with a congenital heart defect.

The chain couples TRBV10-2 to TRBJ2-7; TRBD2 agrees at 8 bases. CDR1 is WSHSY and CDR2 is SAAADI in the germline V gene. This CDR3 has 14 residues. The J segment lost 3 bases and the V segment lost 6 bases, leaving 7 bases of the junction unmatched. CDR3 bases: TGCGCCAGCAGCCGCCCAGCGGGAGACTACGAGCAGTACTTC. Translating gives CASSRPAGDYEQYF.

The V and J genes are TRBV6-6 and TRBJ1-5; 8 bases fit TRBD1. Trimming at V came to 6 bases and at J to 7 bases, leaving 11 bases not matched to a gene. Germline CDR1 and CDR2: MNHNY and SVGAGI (reference sequence). The CDR3 is made up of 15 amino acids. The CDR3 sequence: CASRGSAGGCQPQHF. The CDR3 nucleotides read TGTGCCAGCAGAGGGTCGGCAGGGGGCTGCCAGCCCCAGCATTTT.

This clone was observed a handful of times. Here the CDR3 DNA reads TGTGCCAGCAGTGAAGGGGGCCTAGGGTCCCGGAACATTCAGTACTTC. Its translation: CASSEGGLGSRNIQYF. The rearrangement uses TRBV6-1 and TRBJ2-4; D might be TRBD1 (5 bases). From germline, CDR1 is MNHNS and CDR2 SASEGT. The CDR3 is 16 amino acids. V was trimmed by 1 base and J by 7 bases, leaving 17 bases between them.

The J gene is TRBJ2-7, the V gene TRBV4-2; no firm D call. Trimming pared 1 base from V and 1 base from J, leaving 11 bases between. Germline V gene lookup returns CDR1 LGHNA and CDR2 YNFKEQ. This CDR3 is 15 amino acids long. This chain's CDR3 is CASSQGKTMSYEQYF. For the CDR3, the DNA is TGTGCCAGCAGCCAAGGTAAAACTATGTCCTACGAGCAGTACTTC.

The chain couples TRBV30 to TRBJ1-2, with TRBD1 as a possible D gene (5 bases). CDR1 GTSNPN and CDR2 SVGIG come from the germline V gene (reference sequence). The CDR3 contains 10 residues. V dropped 7 bases and J dropped 6 bases, with 9 bases sitting between them. The CDR3 DNA sequence: TGTGCCTTTGGAGGGGATGGCTACACCTTC. Amino acid sequence: CAFGGDGYTF.

CDR3 sequence: CASSLHRRLAGGPYEQYF. CDR3 nucleotides: TGCGCCAGCAGCTTACACCGCCGGCTAGCGGGAGGGCCCTACGAGCAGTACTTC. This sequence joins TRBV4-3 and TRBJ2-7; 12 nucleotides match TRBD2. The CDR3 covers 18 residues. V was pared by 5 bases and J by 2 bases, with 13 bases of the junction left unmatched. In germline, CDR1 is LGHNA, CDR2 YSLEER.

V gene TRBV4-3 combines with J gene TRBJ2-7, with 7 bases that match TRBD1. Losses at the gene ends were 0 bases for V and 13 bases for J; bases not matched to a gene: 9. Germline CDR1 and CDR2: LGHNA and YSLEER. CDR3 length: 13 amino acids. The CDR3 protein is CASSQESGGQAYF. The CDR3 coding sequence is TGCGCCAGCAGCCAAGAAAGTGGTGGACAGGCCTACTTC.

This clone was detected a few times. The rearrangement joins TRBV15 to TRBJ2-2; D unclear. V lost 0 bases and J 5 bases, leaving 13 bases between the germline ends. This CDR3 is 16 amino acids long. Germline V gene sequence: CDR1 LNHNV, CDR2 YYDKDF (reference sequence). The CDR3, as DNA: TGTGCCACCAGCAGAGAGGTGACACCAAGGACCGGGGAGCTGTTTTTT. The encoded protein is CATSREVTPRTGELFF.

This sequence joins TRBV4-1 and TRBJ2-1; 8 nucleotides match TRBD2. Trimming took 4 bases from V and 7 from J; bases not matched to a gene: 9. This CDR3 contains 15 residues. Germline V gene sequence: CDR1 MGHRA, CDR2 YSYEKL. CDR3 sequence reads: CASSLLLAGQNEQFF. CDR3 nucleotide sequence: TGCGCCAGCAGCCTGCTCCTAGCGGGCCAGAATGAGCAGTTCTTC.

The chain is built from TRBV7-8 and TRBJ2-7, with 7 nucleotides matching TRBD1. CDR1 and CDR2 from the germline V gene are SGHVS and FQNEAQ. J was trimmed by 2 bases and V by 8 bases; bases with no gene match: 15. The CDR3 runs to 16 residues. The CDR3 nucleotides read TGTGCCAGCGTACCTCCGGGACAGTTAAACCCCTACGAGCAGTACTTC. Its protein product is CASVPPGQLNPYEQYF.

This clone was seen more than once but under ten times. This rearrangement joins TRBV14 to TRBJ2-7; 11 bases agree with TRBD2. The trim removed 4 bases at V and 2 bases at J, leaving 1 base unmatched. CDR3 length: 14 amino acids. The germline CDR1 and CDR2 sequences are SGHDN and FVKESK. CDR3 sequence: CASSPTSGAYEQYF. CDR3 nucleotides: TGTGCCAGCAGCCCGACTAGCGGGGCCTACGAGCAGTACTTC.

This sequence joins TRBV11-2 and TRBJ2-7; the match to TRBD2 covers 11 bases. There are 16 residues in the CDR3. Germline lookup yields CDR1 SGHAT and CDR2 FQNNGV. V was pared by 4 bases and J by 2 bases, with 7 bases of the junction left unmatched. This chain's CDR3 is CASSSRPSGGTYEQYF. The CDR3 DNA is TGTGCCAGCAGCTCACGTCCTAGCGGGGGGACCTACGAGCAGTACTTC.

This clone was detected once. The CDR3 DNA sequence: TGCGCCAGCAGTGCAGGGCGGGAGGGAAAAGAGACCCAGTACTTC. This sequence encodes CASSAGREGKETQYF. The chain is built from TRBV10-1 and TRBJ2-5; 9 bases agree with TRBD2. The germline V gene encodes CDR1 WNHNN and CDR2 SYGVQD (reference sequence). The junction had 6 bases not matched to a gene; V was cut back by 4 bases and J by 3 bases. The CDR3 runs to 15 residues.

The chain couples TRBV7-9 to TRBJ2-7; 15 nucleotides match TRBD2. The ends lost 5 bases at V and 5 bases at J; junction bases unmatched: 4. The CDR3 runs to 15 residues. CDR1 and CDR2 from the germline V gene are SEHNR and FQNEAQ (reference sequence). CDR3 protein: CASSAGLAGGHEQYF. In nucleotides, the CDR3 is TGTGCCAGCAGCGCCGGACTAGCGGGAGGGCACGAGCAGTACTTC.

The gene calls are TRBV11-2 and TRBJ2-1, with TRBD2 identical over 11 bases. V trimming: 1 base; J trimming: 10 bases; junction bases outside the gene matches: 0. The CDR3 is 13 amino acids. CDR1 and CDR2 from the germline V gene are SGHAT and FQNNGV. The CDR3: CASSLGLAGEQFF. Written as DNA, the CDR3 is TGTGCCAGCAGCTTAGGACTAGCGGGGGAGCAGTTCTTC.

The gene calls are TRBV7-2 and TRBJ2-5; the D is unclear. CDR3 length: 17 amino acids. Trimming pared 5 bases from V and 5 bases from J, leaving 24 bases between. Germline CDR1 is SGHTA and CDR2 is FQGNSA. The CDR3 bases are TGTGCCAGCAGCCCGAACATACTACCGTTACGAATGGAGACCCAGTACTTC. This sequence encodes CASSPNILPLRMETQYF.

With regard to this clone: This CDR3 is also generated by other DNA sequences in the sample. The rearrangement joins TRBV9 to TRBJ2-1; 8 nucleotides align to TRBD1. Germline-derived CDR1 and CDR2 are SGDLS and YYNGEE. The CDR3 contains 15 residues. V shed 2 bases, J shed 2 bases, and the junction held 3 bases outside the gene matches. As DNA, the CDR3 is TGTGCCAGCAGCGTGGGGACAGGCACCTACAATGAGCAGTTCTTC. Translating gives CASSVGTGTYNEQFF.